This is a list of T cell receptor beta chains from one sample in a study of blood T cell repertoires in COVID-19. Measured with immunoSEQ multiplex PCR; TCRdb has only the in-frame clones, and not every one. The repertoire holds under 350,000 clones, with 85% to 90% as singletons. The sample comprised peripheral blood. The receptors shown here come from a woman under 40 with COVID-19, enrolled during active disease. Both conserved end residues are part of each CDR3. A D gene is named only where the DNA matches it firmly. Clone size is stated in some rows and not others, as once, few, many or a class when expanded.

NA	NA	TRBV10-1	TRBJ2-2	TGCGCCAGCAGTTTGGCCCCTAGCACCGGGGAGCTGTTTTTT	CASSLAPSTGELFF
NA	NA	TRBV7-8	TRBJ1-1	TGTGCCAGCAGCCGCGGAGGAAAAGCTTTCTTT	CASSRGGKAFF
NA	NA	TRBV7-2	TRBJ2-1	TGTGCCAGCAGCAACTGGGGGGGGCCGAATAATGAGCAGTTCTTC	CASSNWGGPNNEQFF
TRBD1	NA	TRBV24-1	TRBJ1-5	TGTGCCACCAGTGACCCAGGGGGCGTGGGTCAGCCCCAGCATTTT	CATSDPGGVGQPQHF
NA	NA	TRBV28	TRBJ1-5	TGTGCCAGCAGTTTATATATTAGCAATCAGCCCCAGCATTTT	CASSLYISNQPQHF
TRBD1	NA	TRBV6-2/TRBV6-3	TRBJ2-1	TGTGCCAGCAGTTCGACAGGGCTTGAGCAGTTCTTC	CASSSTGLEQFF
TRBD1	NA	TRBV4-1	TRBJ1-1	TGCGCCAGCAGCCATCCGGGACAGACGAACACTGAAGCTTTCTTT	CASSHPGQTNTEAFF
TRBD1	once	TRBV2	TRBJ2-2	TGTGCCAGCTCCGGGACAGGCTTCACCGGGGAGCTGTTTTTT	CASSGTGFTGELFF
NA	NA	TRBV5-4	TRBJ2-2	TGTGCCAGCAGCTGGCCTAACACCGGGGAGCTGTTTTTT	CASSWPNTGELFF
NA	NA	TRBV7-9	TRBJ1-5	TGTGCCAGCAGCTTACTGGGCGATCAGCCCCAGCATTTT	CASSLLGDQPQHF
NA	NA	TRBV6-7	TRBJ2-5	TGTGCCAGCAGGAGGGATCAAGAGACCCAGTACTTC	CASRRDQETQYF
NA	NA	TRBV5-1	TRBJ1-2	TGCGCCAGCAGCTTGGTCGGGGACTATGGCTACACCTTC	CASSLVGDYGYTF
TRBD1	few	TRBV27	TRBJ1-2	TGTGCCAGCAGTTTAGAGGGAGAACAGGGGTACTATGGCTACACCTTC	CASSLEGEQGYYGYTF
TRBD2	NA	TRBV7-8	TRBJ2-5	TGTGCCAGCAGCTTAGGGACTAGCGGGGGGGCCGAGGAGACCCAGTACTTC	CASSLGTSGGAEETQYF
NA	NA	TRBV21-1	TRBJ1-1	TGTGCCAGCAGCAAAGAACCGAGGGAACAAGTCGAAGCTTTCTTT	CASSKEPREQVEAFF
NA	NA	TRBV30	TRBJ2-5	TGTGCCTGGAGTGAAGGGGGAGGGCAAGAGACCCAGTACTTC	CAWSEGGGQETQYF
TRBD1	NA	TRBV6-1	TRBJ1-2	TGTGCCAGCAGTGATCGGACAGGGGAAGGCTATGGCTACACCTTC	CASSDRTGEGYGYTF
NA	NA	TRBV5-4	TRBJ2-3	TGTGCCAGCAGCTTGCGGCTTGGGGCGGATACGCAGTATTTT	CASSLRLGADTQYF
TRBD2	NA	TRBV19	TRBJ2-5	TGTGCCAGCACCCCGGGGGGGCATTTGGAGACCCAGTACTTC	CASTPGGHLETQYF
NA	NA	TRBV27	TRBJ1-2	TGTGCCAGCAGTTCAACTGGGGGGTATGGCTACACCTTC	CASSSTGGYGYTF
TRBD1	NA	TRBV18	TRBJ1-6	TGTGCCAGCTCACGAGACAGGGCGAATTCACCCCTCCACTTT	CASSRDRANSPLHF
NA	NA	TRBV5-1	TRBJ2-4	TGCGCCAGCACACCCCTCAGGGGAGACAAAAACATTCAGTACTTC	CASTPLRGDKNIQYF
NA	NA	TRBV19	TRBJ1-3	TGTGCCAGTAGTAGGTGGAGTGGAAACACCATATATTTT	CASSRWSGNTIYF
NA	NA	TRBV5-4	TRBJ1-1	TGTGCCAGCAGCTTGGACAGGATGAACACTGAAGCTTTCTTT	CASSLDRMNTEAFF
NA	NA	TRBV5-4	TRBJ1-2	TGTGCCAGCAGCTTGGGACAGGCGCCCTATGGCTACACCTTC	CASSLGQAPYGYTF
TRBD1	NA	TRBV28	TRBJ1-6	TGTGCCAGCAGGGAAACAGGGGAAAATTCACCCCTCCACTTT	CASRETGENSPLHF
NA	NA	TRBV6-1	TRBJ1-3	TGTGCCAGCAGTGAGTTACAGGTCGGAGTCTCTGGAAACACCATATATTTT	CASSELQVGVSGNTIYF
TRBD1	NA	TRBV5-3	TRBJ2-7	TGTGCCAGAAGCACTCGGATCCGGGACAGGGGCTACGAGCAGTACTTC	CARSTRIRDRGYEQYF
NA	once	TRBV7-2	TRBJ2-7	TGTGCCAGCGCGACAGGAACCCACTACGAGCAGTACTTC	CASATGTHYEQYF
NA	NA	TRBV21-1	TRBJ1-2	TGTGCCAGCAGCTTCAAAACATCCTATGGCTACACCTTC	CASSFKTSYGYTF
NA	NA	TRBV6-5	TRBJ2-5	TGTGCCAGCACACACCTTCAAGAGACCCAGTACTTC	CASTHLQETQYF
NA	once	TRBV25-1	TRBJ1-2	TGTGCCAGCCAAGGACAGAACTATGGCTACACCTTC	CASQGQNYGYTF
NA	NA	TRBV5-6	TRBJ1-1	TGTGCCAGCAGCGCCCGGAGGGCGATTGGGGACACTGAAGCTTTCTTT	CASSARRAIGDTEAFF
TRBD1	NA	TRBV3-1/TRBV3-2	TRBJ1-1	TGTGCCAGCAGCCAAGTATGGACAGGGGTTGCTGAAGCTTTCTTT	CASSQVWTGVAEAFF
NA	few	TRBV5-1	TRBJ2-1	TGCGCCAGCAGCCATTTCGGGGGGCATGAGCAGTTCTTC	CASSHFGGHEQFF
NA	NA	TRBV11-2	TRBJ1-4	TGTGCCAGCAGCTTACGACAGAATGAAAAACTGTTTTTT	CASSLRQNEKLFF
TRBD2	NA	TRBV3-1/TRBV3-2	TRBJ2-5	TGTGCCAGCAGCCTCCCATCAACGGGGGGGACCCAGTACTTC	CASSLPSTGGTQYF
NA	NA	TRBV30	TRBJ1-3	TGTGCCTGGAGCCAAACGACAGTCTCTGGAAACACCATATATTTT	CAWSQTTVSGNTIYF
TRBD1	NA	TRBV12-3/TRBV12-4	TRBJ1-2	TGTGCCAGCAGTTTAAGGGGGCGATATGGCTACACCTTC	CASSLRGRYGYTF
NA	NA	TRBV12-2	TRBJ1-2	TGTGCAAGTCGCTTAGTAGGCGGGTTCTATGGCTACACCTTC	CASRLVGGFYGYTF
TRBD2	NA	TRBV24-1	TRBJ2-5	TGTGCCACCAAGGCAAGCGGGGGCGGGACCCAGTACTTC	CATKASGGGTQYF
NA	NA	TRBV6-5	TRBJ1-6	TGTGCCAGCAGTTACAGCGCGGAGATAGGGGTTTCACCCCTCCACTTT	CASSYSAEIGVSPLHF
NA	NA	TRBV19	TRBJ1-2	TGTGCCAGTAGGTCGGGGGGAGATGGCTACACCTTC	CASRSGGDGYTF
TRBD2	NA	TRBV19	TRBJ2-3	TGTGCCAGTAGTCGGAGACTAGCGGGGGGAGTGGATACGCAGTATTTT	CASSRRLAGGVDTQYF
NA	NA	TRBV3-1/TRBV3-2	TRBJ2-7	TGTGCCAGCAGCCAGGGCTCCTTCTACGAGCAGTACTTC	CASSQGSFYEQYF
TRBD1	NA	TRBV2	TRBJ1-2	TGTGCCAGCAGTGATTACAGGGGGTACTATGGCTACACCTTC	CASSDYRGYYGYTF
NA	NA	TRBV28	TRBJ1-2	TGTGCCAGCAGTTTAGTCTCAGAAATAAACTATGGCTACACCTTC	CASSLVSEINYGYTF
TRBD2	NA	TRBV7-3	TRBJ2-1	TGTGCCAGCAGGACCAACCCGGGACTAGCGGGAGGTCCCACCTCCTACAATGAGCAGTTCTTC	CASRTNPGLAGGPTSYNEQFF
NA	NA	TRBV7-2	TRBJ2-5	TGTGCCAGCGCTTACTGGGGCAGGGTGAGGGAGACCCAGTACTTC	CASAYWGRVRETQYF
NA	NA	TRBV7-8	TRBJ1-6	TGTGCCAGCAGCTCAAAACCTCAGAGGCCCCAACTGGAACCCCTCCACTTT	CASSSKPQRPQLEPLHF
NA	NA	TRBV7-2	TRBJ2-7	TGTGCCAGCAGCTCAGGGCTCGAGCAGTACTTC	CASSSGLEQYF
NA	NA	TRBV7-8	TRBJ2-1	TGTGCCAGCAGCGTGGGAGCCTCTGAGAATGAGCAGTTCTTC	CASSVGASENEQFF